The 29 T cell receptor beta chains below come from one sample, sequenced in a study of blood T cell repertoires in COVID-19. The assay was immunoSEQ multiplex PCR, and TCRdb's table has in-frame clones only and misses some. Altogether around 70,000 clones are present, approximately 86% being singletons, with the ten largest covering less than 8.5%. Sequences were obtained from peripheral blood. These TCRs come from a man aged 60 to 75 with acute or convalescent COVID-19.

The count of this clone is one. The gene calls are TRBV7-9 and TRBJ2-1; 7 positions match TRBD2. J lost 7 bases, V lost 2 bases, and 2 bases had no gene match. This CDR3 has 13 amino acids. The V gene's germline CDR1 is SEHNR and CDR2 FQNEAQ (reference sequence). CDR3: CASSLSLANEQFF. The CDR3 region has the DNA TGTGCCAGCAGCTTATCACTAGCGAATGAGCAGTTCTTC.

The chain couples TRBV11-2 to TRBJ2-5; TRBD2 matches at 9 bases. CDR3 size: 15 residues. Germline assignment: CDR1 SGHAT and CDR2 FQNNGV. J gave up 4 bases and V 1 base, and 4 bases lay outside the gene matches. The DNA for the CDR3 is TGTGCCAGCAGCTTAGCCGCTAGCGGGGCAGAGACCCAGTACTTC. Translated, it gives CASSLAASGAETQYF.

The CDR3, as DNA: TGTGCCAGCAGCGGGGAGTACAATCAGCCCCAGCATTTT. Translation: CASSGEYNQPQHF. V is TRBV11-2 and J is TRBJ1-5; D ambiguous. Germline V gene sequence: CDR1 SGHAT, CDR2 FQNNGV. The V end lost 5 bases, the J end lost 3 bases, and 8 bases lay between the germline ends. This CDR3 comprises 13 residues.

This clone was seen a few times. The chain combines TRBV5-1 with TRBJ2-2; D is perhaps TRBD1 (6 bases). Per germline, CDR1 SGHRS and CDR2 YFSETQ. The CDR3 contains 14 residues. V was cut by 4 bases and J by 5 bases, with 12 bases left in between. CDR3 DNA sequence: TGCGCCAGCAGCCAGGGGACAATAACCGGGGAGCTGTTTTTT. Translation: CASSQGTITGELFF.

This chain connects TRBV19 to TRBJ1-5, with D perhaps matching TRBD1 (5 bases). Germline CDR1 LNHDA, CDR2 SQIVND (reference sequence). The V end lost 6 bases, the J end lost 7 bases, and 16 bases lay between the germline ends. This CDR3 is built from 14 residues. The CDR3 protein is CASSPGLEGQPQHF. In DNA form, the CDR3 reads TGTGCCAGTAGCCCAGGTCTGGAGGGGCAGCCCCAGCATTTT.

The genes are TRBV5-4 and TRBJ1-3, with TRBD1 identical over 9 bases. J was trimmed by 2 bases and V by 4 bases; bases with no gene match: 4. The CDR3 loop spans 15 amino acids. CDR1 and CDR2 from the germline V gene are SGHNT and YYREEE (reference sequence). CDR3 coding DNA: TGTGCCAGCAGCCAGACAGGGGGAACTGGAAACACCATATATTTT. This sequence encodes CASSQTGGTGNTIYF.

This sequence joins TRBV11-2 and TRBJ2-2; D uncertain. This CDR3 is built from 13 residues. Germline CDR1 reads SGHAT; CDR2 reads FQNNGV. V was pared by 2 bases and J by 1 base, with 2 bases between. CDR3 DNA sequence: TGTGCCAGCAGCTTACGGAACACCGGGGAGCTGTTTTTT. Protein sequence: CASSLRNTGELFF.

The chain uses TRBV7-2 and TRBJ1-5; D gene uncertain. The ends were cut back, 1 base at V and 9 bases at J, with 16 bases in the middle. Germline V gene lookup returns CDR1 SGHTA and CDR2 FQGNSA. This CDR3 has 15 residues. CDR3: CASSLGSSHSSPQHF. The CDR3 bases are TGTGCCAGCAGCTTAGGGAGTAGCCATAGTTCGCCCCAGCATTTT. Based on the CDR3 plus reference TRBV7-2 and TRBJ1-5, the full variable domain is GAGVSQSPSNKVTEKGKDVELRCDPISGHTALYWYRQSLGQGLEFLIYFQGNSAPDKSGLPSDRFSAERTGGSVSTLTIQRTQQEDSAVYLCASSLGSSHSSPQHFGDGTRLSIL.

The chain uses TRBV20-1 and TRBJ2-7; D unclear. The V and J ends lost 3 bases and 0 bases respectively, with 12 bases between them. Per the germline V gene, CDR1 is DFQATT and CDR2 is SNEGSKA (reference sequence). There are 14 residues in the CDR3. The CDR3 loop is CSASFVGPSYEQYF. CDR3 nucleotide sequence: TGCAGTGCTAGTTTTGTGGGCCCCTCCTACGAGCAGTACTTC.

The rearrangement joins TRBV19 to TRBJ1-1; TRBD1 matches 8 bases. Germline-derived CDR1 and CDR2 are LNHDA and SQIVND (reference sequence). The CDR3 loop spans 18 amino acids. The J segment lost 0 bases and the V segment lost 4 bases, leaving 13 bases of the junction unmatched. The CDR3 here is CASSRAWDRFEMNTEAFF. As DNA, the CDR3 is TGTGCCAGTAGTAGGGCCTGGGACAGGTTTGAAATGAACACTGAAGCTTTCTTT.

J is TRBJ2-3 and V is TRBV24-1; the match to TRBD2 covers 11 bases. CDR1 is KGHDR, CDR2 SFDVKD, per germline. This CDR3 has 16 residues. The J segment lost 2 bases and the V segment lost 5 bases, leaving 5 bases of the junction unmatched. The CDR3 DNA is TGTGCCACCAGTGCCCCTAGCGGGGGGCCCACAGATACGCAGTATTTT. Translated, it gives CATSAPSGGPTDTQYF.

This clone was picked up many times. The identical CDR3 is also encoded by other nucleotide sequences in the sample. The chain couples TRBV7-2 to TRBJ2-1, with D unclear. CDR1 SGHTA and CDR2 FQGNSA come from the germline V gene. Trimming removed 0 bases at V and 0 bases at J, with 6 bases between. The CDR3 has 15 amino acids. CDR3 in amino acids: CASSLAAGSYNEQFF. For the CDR3, the DNA is TGTGCCAGCAGCTTAGCCGCAGGCTCCTACAATGAGCAGTTCTTC.

The genes are TRBV9 and TRBJ1-1, with TRBD1 identical over 7 bases. The CDR3 contains 15 residues. Germline V gives CDR1 SGDLS, CDR2 YYNGEE. V dropped 4 bases and J dropped 5; count of bases not matched to a gene: 11. This CDR3 is CASSRTGGLGTEAFF. The CDR3 nucleotides read TGTGCCAGCAGCCGGACAGGAGGACTGGGGACTGAAGCTTTCTTT.

The chain is built from TRBV30 and TRBJ2-5; 9 bases align to TRBD2. Germline values: CDR1 GTSNPN, CDR2 SVGIG (reference sequence). The CDR3 runs 16 residues. V was pared by 3 bases and J by 4 bases, with 12 bases of the junction left unmatched. CDR3 nucleotides: TGTGCCTGGAGCCCTGGGGGTAGCGGGGGAGTAGAGACCCAGTACTTC. This translates into CAWSPGGSGGVETQYF.

The sample holds a few counts of this clone. CDR3 in amino acids: CASSLFGTGEEKLFF. The DNA for the CDR3 is TGTGCCAGCAGCTTGTTTGGAACCGGGGAGGAAAAACTGTTTTTT. The chain links TRBV5-8 to TRBJ1-4; unclear D gene. V was cut by 1 base and J by 8 bases, with 15 bases left in between. The CDR3 is 15 amino acids. Per germline, CDR1 SGHTS and CDR2 YDEGEE.

The chain links TRBV4-3 to TRBJ2-7, with TRBD2 matching over 14 bases. Unmatched junction bases numbered 12, after V lost 6 bases and J lost 2 bases. Germline CDR1 is LGHNA and CDR2 is YSLEER. The length of the CDR3 is 18 residues. The CDR3 bases are TGCGCCAGCAGTCTTCACCAGACTAGCGGGGGGGCCCCCTACGAGCAGTACTTC. This gives the protein CASSLHQTSGGAPYEQYF.

The chain couples TRBV18 to TRBJ2-5; D is perhaps TRBD1 (5 bases). This CDR3 contains 15 residues. V lost 3 bases to trimming and J lost 4 bases, with 15 bases between them. Germline V lookup: CDR1 KGHSH, CDR2 LQKENI. The CDR3 DNA sequence: TGTGCCAGCTCACCGGTAGTAAGGGGTGGAGAGACCCAGTACTTC. Translating gives CASSPVVRGGETQYF.

The rearrangement links TRBV7-9 to TRBJ2-2, with TRBD2 matching 11 bases. Germline V gives CDR1 SEHNR, CDR2 FQNEAQ (reference sequence). The CDR3 runs 14 residues. J lost 10 bases, V lost 10 bases, and 11 bases had no gene match. Written as DNA, the CDR3 is TGTGCCAAGCAGGAACTAGCGGGGGCGGAGGAGCTGTTTTTT. Amino acid sequence: CAKQELAGAEELFF.

The CDR3 sequence is CASFGTYSGNTIYF. DNA for the CDR3: TGTGCCAGTTTTGGGACATACTCTGGAAACACCATATATTTT. The rearrangement uses TRBV19 and TRBJ1-3; D may be TRBD1 (6 bases). There are 14 residues in the CDR3. The germline V gene has CDR1 LNHDA and CDR2 SQIVND (reference sequence). V lost 8 bases and J 0 bases, leaving 11 bases between the germline ends.

This chain links TRBV5-6 with TRBJ2-2; D might be TRBD2 (5 bases). CDR1 and CDR2 (germline): SGHDT, YYEEEE. Trimming stripped 2 bases from V and 4 bases from J, with 12 bases between. This CDR3 spans 15 amino acids. CDR3 sequence (DNA): TGTGCCAGCAGCTTCAATCCGGGAAGCACCGGGGAGCTGTTTTTT. Its translation is CASSFNPGSTGELFF.

The V call is TRBV5-1, the J call TRBJ1-2, with D perhaps matching TRBD1 (5 bases). There are 13 residues in the CDR3. Germline values: CDR1 SGHRS, CDR2 YFSETQ. Deletions cut 4 bases from V and 2 bases from J, with 9 bases between. CDR3 in DNA: TGCGCCAGCAGCACTGGGGGGAACTATGGCTACACCTTC. Residues: CASSTGGNYGYTF.

The rearrangement links TRBV9 to TRBJ1-6, with a possible D match to TRBD1 (6 bases). Germline CDR1 SGDLS, CDR2 YYNGEE. V lost 3 bases to trimming and J lost 10 bases, with 11 bases between them. The CDR3 runs to 13 residues. CDR3 amino acids: CASSGQEPSPLHF. CDR3 nucleotide sequence: TGTGCCAGCAGCGGACAGGAGCCATCACCCCTCCACTTT.

J is TRBJ1-1 and V is TRBV3-1 (or the pseudogene TRBV3-2); D might be TRBD1 (6 bases). The V gene's germline CDR1 is LGHDT and CDR2 YNNKEL (reference sequence). V lost 5 bases and J lost 3, with 16 bases in between. The length of the CDR3 is 15 residues. The CDR3 DNA follows: TGTGCCAGCAGCGCCCAGGGGTTCCCGGACACTGAAGCTTTCTTT. Translation: CASSAQGFPDTEAFF.

The chain joins TRBV9 to TRBJ1-6; the D is unclear. Trimming removed 5 bases from V and 0 bases from J, with 9 bases in between. This CDR3 has 15 amino acids. Germline V lookup: CDR1 SGDLS, CDR2 YYNGEE. The CDR3 nucleotides are TGTGCCAGCAGTACCCTGAGCTCCTATAATTCACCCCTCCACTTT. Protein: CASSTLSSYNSPLHF. Filled out from reference TRBV9 and TRBJ1-6, the complete variable domain reads DSGVTQTPKHLITATGQRVTLRCSPRSGDLSVYWYQQSLDQGLQFLIQYYNGEERAKGNILERFSAQQFPDLHSELNLSSLELGDSALYFCASSTLSSYNSPLHFGNGTRLTVT.

CDR3 sequence: CASSQDRGSGVGNEQFF. In DNA form, the CDR3 reads TGCGCCAGCAGCCAAGATAGGGGCTCGGGCGTGGGCAATGAGCAGTTCTTC. This chain uses TRBV4-1 with TRBJ2-1, with D perhaps TRBD1 (5 bases). Germline lookup yields CDR1 MGHRA and CDR2 YSYEKL. The ends were cut back, 0 bases at V and 6 bases at J, with 18 bases in the middle. This CDR3 region has 17 residues.

The chain joins TRBV6-4 to TRBJ2-1, with 7 bases identical to TRBD2. CDR1 MRHNA and CDR2 SNTAGT come from the germline V gene. The V and J ends lost 10 bases and 0 bases, in that order; junction bases with no gene match: 9. The CDR3 has 15 amino acids. This CDR3 is CATSPGGNSYNEQFF. The CDR3 DNA reads as TGTGCCACCTCCCCCGGGGGGAACTCCTACAATGAGCAGTTCTTC.

This rearrangement joins TRBV7-2 to TRBJ1-5; no firm D call. Germline V gene sequence: CDR1 SGHTA, CDR2 FQGNSA. Trimming removed 1 base from V and 6 bases from J, with 7 bases in between. This CDR3 is built from 13 residues. In nucleotides, the CDR3 is TGTGCCAGCAGCTTAGAAAGCCCTCAGCCCCAGCATTTT. This sequence encodes CASSLESPQPQHF.

The rearrangement uses TRBV5-1 and TRBJ2-1, with 9 nucleotides matching TRBD1. The CDR3 spans 15 residues. Germline assignment: CDR1 SGHRS and CDR2 YFSETQ. V lost 4 bases and J lost 5; bases outside the gene matches: 7. The CDR3 nucleotides are TGCGCCAGCAGCAACGGACAGGGGATTAACAATGAGCAGTTCTTC. The encoded protein is CASSNGQGINNEQFF.

This chain connects TRBV21-1 to TRBJ2-3; the D segment call TRBD2 is taken from the table without a DNA check. TRBV21-1 is listed as a pseudogene. This CDR3 contains 17 residues. The CDR3 reads CASSKVQRTRNTDTQYF. CDR3 coding DNA: TGTGCCAGCAGCAAAGTCCAGCGGACGCGGAACACAGATACGCAGTATTTT.